The clone carrying this TCR beta chain was observed a few times. Authors' data handling: Reference gene primers were amplified, and this amplification served to estimate nucleated cell counts. Generated by immunoSEQ multiplex PCR, the TCRdb table keeps only in-frame clones and is missing some. V and J calls and clone size come straight from that table; D and trimming were deduced from the DNA. The repertoire holds 40,000 to 55,000 clones, with 85% to 95% as singletons. Trimming took 6 bases from V and 9 from J; bases not matched to a gene: 3. Germline loops: CDR1 MNHEY, CDR2 SVGAGI. The CDR3 runs to 13 residues. The source of the sample is a study of blood T cell repertoires in COVID-19. About the research overall: Material from acute and convalescent COVID-19 was sourced from the United States, Italy and Spain. Sources were T cells, B-cell-depleted T cells, or PBMCs; the material itself was cDNA or gDNA.

This chain connects TRBV6-5 to TRBJ2-2; 11 bases fit TRBD2. This sequence was found in a woman older than 75 with acute or convalescent COVID-19. The sequencing sample was made of peripheral blood. The CDR3 loop reads CASRTSGIWELFF. The CDR3 DNA follows: TGTGCCAGCAGGACTAGCGGGATCTGGGAGCTGTTTTTT.